The 7 T cell receptor beta chains given below trace back to one sample, sequenced in a study of post-analysis software for immune sequencing data. Findings and caveats of the study: Five TRBV segments, TRBV5-6, TRBV5-1 and TRBV20-1 among them, were found more frequent in patients than controls.

Their antigens remain unidentified. TCR beta libraries were prepared from cDNA with unique molecular identifiers. TCRdb reprocessed the PCR reads with MiXCR, giving one entry per CDR3 protein. This sample carries about 460,000 distinct CDR3 sequences, nearly 45% of them seen once, and the ten largest clones take about an eighth. The sample consisted of blood. These receptors originate from a girl under 18 with multiple sclerosis.

The chain carries TRBV7-9 and TRBJ2-1, with TRBD1 matching 12 bases. V gave up 4 bases and J gave up 4 bases; unmatched junction bases: 11. The CDR3 length is 18 residues. Germline V CDR1 and CDR2: SEHNR, FQNEAQ (reference sequence). The CDR3 spells CASSSAVGQGAYYNEQFF. DNA for the CDR3: TGTGCCAGCAGCTCCGCCGTGGGACAGGGGGCGTATTACAATGAGCAGTTCTTC.

About this clonotype itself: One end of the junction does not line up with germline, which may come from a read error. The chain couples TRBV20-1 to TRBJ1-6; 8 bases map to TRBD1. Germline V gives CDR1 DFQATT, CDR2 SNEGSKA (reference sequence). CDR3 length: 15 residues. The CDR3 region has the DNA TGCGGTGCTTCCCCCGGGACAGGTCTTAATTCACCCCTCCACTTT. Translating it yields CGASPGTGLNSPLHF.

This chain joins TRBV20-1 and TRBJ2-1; D ambiguous. Germline CDR1 and CDR2: DFQATT and SNEGSKA (reference sequence). Trimming stripped 3 bases from V and 4 bases from J, with 13 bases between. The CDR3 has 14 residues. CDR3 protein: CSASPARTYNEQFF. The DNA for the CDR3 is TGCAGTGCTAGCCCAGCGCGCACGTACAATGAGCAGTTCTTC.

This clonotype was counted only a few times. V is TRBV15 and J is TRBJ2-1; 13 positions match TRBD2. Germline loops: CDR1 LNHNV, CDR2 YYDKDF (reference sequence). This CDR3 region has 16 residues. The V segment lost 3 bases and the J segment 8 bases; nucleotides outside the gene matches: 7. CDR3 sequence: CATSRTSGGMFYEQFF. DNA for the CDR3: TGTGCCACCAGCAGGACTAGCGGGGGGATGTTCTATGAGCAGTTCTTC.

The rearrangement uses TRBV28 and TRBJ2-7, with a possible D match to TRBD2 (6 bases). V was pared by 1 base and J by 0 bases, with 10 bases between. In germline, CDR1 is MDHEN, CDR2 SYDVKM. This CDR3 is built from 15 residues. In DNA, the CDR3 is TGTGCCAGCAGTTTATACGCGGGAAGCTCCTACGAGCAGTACTTC. Protein sequence: CASSLYAGSSYEQYF.

This clonotype was found a few times. The chain has TRBV12-3 or TRBV12-4 and TRBJ1-4; 10 nucleotides align to TRBD1. CDR3 length: 15 amino acids. V was clipped by 6 bases and J by 8 bases; unmatched bases: 9. In DNA, the CDR3 is TGTGCCAGCAGCAAGACAGGGGGCACGGGGGAAAAACTGTTTTTT. This encodes CASSKTGGTGEKLFF.

A few counts support this clonotype. The chain has TRBV29-1 and TRBJ1-1; D remains ambiguous. V was pared by 7 bases and J by 7 bases, with 13 bases between. This CDR3 comprises 11 residues. CDR1 SQVTM and CDR2 ANQGSEA come from the germline V gene. The CDR3 DNA follows: TGCAGCGCTTTCCGGTGGGATGAAGCTTTCTTT. Protein sequence: CSAFRWDEAFF.